The 5 T cell receptor beta chains below come from one sample, sequenced in a study of sequential checkpoint blockade in melanoma. TCRdb keeps only in-frame clones here, not all; method: immunoSEQ multiplex PCR. The sample records some 3,000 clones, over 20% being singletons. The treatment is: randomized to nivolumab then ipilimumab (arm A) or the reverse (arm B). The specimen was tumor tissue (inferred from file names), collected from a patient given nivolumab and ipilimumab in sequence. The source is a human patient with melanoma. Some clones in this sample may be carry-over from other donors' samples.

The rearrangement links TRBV10-2 to TRBJ1-3, with D perhaps TRBD1 (5 bases). Germline CDR1 reads WSHSY; CDR2 reads SAAADI. The CDR3 runs to 13 residues. CDR3 sequence reads: CTPVQVDGNTIYF. For the CDR3, the DNA is TGCACTCCCGTACAGGTGGACGGAAACACCATATATTTT.

This clone was observed a few times. This chain uses TRBV28 with TRBJ1-1; the D is unclear. In germline, CDR1 is MDHEN, CDR2 SYDVKM. Trimming took off 6 bases at V and 1 base at J, with 9 bases between the two ends. The CDR3 length is 13 residues. The CDR3 DNA reads TGTGCCAGCAGCCTCACTTGGAACACTGAAGCTTTCTTT. Translation: CASSLTWNTEAFF.

This clone appeared once. The chain has TRBV18 and TRBJ1-1; 7 bases align to TRBD1. The length of the CDR3 is 15 residues. Germline V gene sequence: CDR1 KGHSH, CDR2 LQKENI. The V gene end was trimmed by 1 base and the J gene end by 4 bases; junction bases not matched to a gene: 6. CDR3 DNA sequence: TGTGCCAGCTCACCACTGCAGGGGGGAGGCACTGAAGCTTTCTTT. Translated: CASSPLQGGGTEAFF.

The chain carries TRBV6-8 and TRBJ2-5; no clear D. The CDR3 is made up of 13 amino acids. The ends were cut back, 2 bases at V and 5 bases at J, with 9 bases in the middle. Per germline, CDR1 MNHGY and CDR2 SAAAGT. The CDR3 nucleotides are TGTGCCAGCAGTTACGACTTTTGGGAGACCCAGTACTTC. This translates into CASSYDFWETQYF.

The chain links TRBV30 to TRBJ1-2; TRBD1 is a possible D gene (5 bases). Looked up from germline, CDR1 is GTSNPN and CDR2 is SVGIG (reference sequence). The CDR3 runs to 14 residues. The V end was cut by 2 bases, the J end by 4 bases, with 14 bases between. CDR3 in DNA: TGTGCCTGGAGTACGATGGGACGGGGCTATGGCTACACCTTC. Protein: CAWSTMGRGYGYTF.